These 17 T cell receptor beta chains were all obtained from the same sample, sequenced in a study of B cell selection in AIRE deficiency. CD4+CD127+ cells were sorted as the conventional CD4 T cells. Generated by immunoSEQ multiplex PCR, the TCRdb table keeps only in-frame clones and is missing some. The sample shows 22,000 or so clones, almost 97% of them seen only once. The sequenced material came from conventional CD4+ T cells sorted from PBMCs. The receptors stem from a human donor with AIRE deficiency.

The chain couples TRBV11-3 to TRBJ1-2; 11 bases agree with TRBD1. This CDR3 region has 15 residues. Germline CDR1 SGHNT, CDR2 YENEEA. The trim removed 5 bases at V and 2 bases at J, leaving 4 bases unmatched. CDR3 loop: CASSPGQGANYGYTF. The CDR3 nucleotides are TGTGCCAGCAGCCCAGGACAGGGGGCGAACTATGGCTACACCTTC.

The chain has TRBV19 and TRBJ2-3, with 7 bases aligning to TRBD2. V lost 6 bases and J lost 0; bases outside the gene matches: 6. Germline V lookup: CDR1 LNHDA, CDR2 SQIVND (reference sequence). The CDR3 consists of 15 residues. The DNA for the CDR3 is TGTGCCAGTAGCACTAGCGCCGTTAGCACAGATACGCAGTATTTT. Protein sequence: CASSTSAVSTDTQYF.

This clone came up a few times. The CDR3 DNA reads as TGTGCCAGCAGCAGGGGACAGGGACCACAAAGGGGTCAGCCCCAGCATTTT. It is translated as CASSRGQGPQRGQPQHF. The chain links TRBV21-1 to TRBJ1-5; the D call in the table, TRBD1, was not verified against the DNA. TRBV21-1 is reported as a pseudogene. This CDR3 comprises 17 residues.

The V gene is TRBV2, the J gene TRBJ2-7; TRBD2 matches at 8 bases. CDR3 size: 14 residues. The V segment lost 7 bases and the J segment 6 bases; nucleotides outside the gene matches: 11. Per the germline V gene, CDR1 is SNHLY and CDR2 is FYNNEI. For the CDR3, the DNA is TGTGCCAGCAACCTTTTTGGGACTAGAGGCGAGCAGTACTTC. This gives the protein CASNLFGTRGEQYF.

This chain links TRBV5-1 with TRBJ2-7, with TRBD2 matching over 9 bases. The CDR3 has 16 residues. Germline V gene sequence: CDR1 SGHRS, CDR2 YFSETQ. The V and J ends lost 3 bases and 4 bases, in that order; junction bases with no gene match: 11. The CDR3 DNA reads as TGCGCCAGCAGCTCCCTTGCTAGCGGGGTTACGTACGAGCAGTACTTC. Translated: CASSSLASGVTYEQYF.

The CDR3, as DNA: TGTGCCAGCAGCTTGGGGTGGGGTCAGGTCTACGAGCAGTACTTC. Translated: CASSLGWGQVYEQYF. V gene TRBV5-8 combines with J gene TRBJ2-7; D is ambiguous. The CDR3 has 15 residues. Germline CDR1 SGHTS, CDR2 YDEGEE. V was shortened by 0 bases and J by 3 bases, with 13 bases between the two germline ends.

CDR3 bases: TGTGCCACCAGCAGAGATGATTTCAGGGATCAGCCCCAGCATTTT. This encodes CATSRDDFRDQPQHF. This chain connects TRBV15 to TRBJ1-5, with D possibly TRBD1 on 5 matching bases. Trimming took 0 bases from V and 5 from J, leaving 11 bases between them. The CDR3 spans 15 residues. Looked up from germline, CDR1 is LNHNV and CDR2 is YYDKDF (reference sequence).

V usage is TRBV2 and J usage is TRBJ2-1; D gene ambiguous. V was trimmed by 7 bases and J by 8 bases, leaving 15 bases between them. The CDR3 covers 13 residues. Germline V gene sequence: CDR1 SNHLY, CDR2 FYNNEI. The CDR3 here is CASTLNGVYEQFF. CDR3 nucleotides: TGTGCCAGCACCCTGAATGGGGTTTATGAGCAGTTCTTC.

The genes are TRBV4-3 and TRBJ2-7; 13 bases agree with TRBD2. The CDR3 is made up of 15 amino acids. The germline gives CDR1 LGHNA, CDR2 YSLEER. V shed 4 bases and J 3 bases; nucleotides not matched to a gene: 3. Written as DNA, the CDR3 is TGCGCCAGCAGCCGAGGACTAGCGGGAGACTACGAGCAGTACTTC. As protein: CASSRGLAGDYEQYF.

J is TRBJ1-2 and V is TRBV21-1; TRBD1, the table's D call, lacks a check against the DNA. TRBV21-1 is listed as a pseudogene. The CDR3 loop spans 15 amino acids. This chain's CDR3 is CASSNPTGTSYGYTF. DNA of the CDR3: TGTGCCAGCAGCAATCCGACAGGAACGTCCTATGGCTACACCTTC.

CDR3 sequence: CASSTGHLLNEQYF. The CDR3 nucleotides read TGTGCCAGCAGCACTGGACATCTCCTAAACGAGCAGTATTTT. The chain links TRBV7-9 to TRBJ2-3, with a tentative D call TRBD1 (5 bases). The CDR3 runs 14 residues. The V end was cut by 5 bases, the J end by 11 bases, with 20 bases between. Per germline, CDR1 SEHNR and CDR2 FQNEAQ (reference sequence). Full variable domain (missing parts from reference TRBV7-9 and TRBJ2-3): DTGVSQNPRHKITKRGQNVTFRCDPISEHNRLYWYRQTLGQGPEFLTYFQNEAQLEKSRLLSDRFSAERPKGSFSTLEIQRTEQGDSAMYLCASSTGHLLNEQYFGPGTRLTVL.

The CDR3 sequence: CAWSVYSNQPQHF. The CDR3 bases are TGTGCCTGGAGTGTTTATAGCAATCAGCCCCAGCATTTT. The genes are TRBV30 and TRBJ1-5; D is uncertain. This CDR3 has 13 residues. Germline CDR1 GTSNPN, CDR2 SVGIG (reference sequence). V lost 0 bases and J 0 bases, leaving 3 bases between the germline ends.

This clone was seen a single time. The chain couples TRBV21-1 to TRBJ2-1; the D call in the table, TRBD2, was not verified against the DNA. TRBV21-1 is listed as a pseudogene. The CDR3 has 14 amino acids. The CDR3 loop is CASTRGLADNEQFF. CDR3 coding DNA: TGTGCCAGCACACGGGGACTAGCGGACAATGAGCAGTTCTTC.

This sequence joins TRBV5-5 and TRBJ2-3; D might be TRBD2 (5 bases). The germline V gene has CDR1 SGHKS and CDR2 YYEKEE (reference sequence). Trimming took 4 bases from V and 1 from J, leaving 7 bases between them. This CDR3 is built from 13 residues. CDR3 in DNA: TGTGCCAGCAGCGAGGGAGGCACAGATACGCAGTATTTT. Its translation: CASSEGGTDTQYF.

The CDR3 reads CASSLGGNTGELFF. The DNA of the CDR3 is TGTGCCAGCAGCTTGGGAGGAAACACCGGGGAGCTGTTTTTT. The chain carries TRBV5-4 and TRBJ2-2; D is unclear. CDR1 is SGHNT, CDR2 YYREEE, per germline (reference sequence). V shed 0 bases and J shed 2 bases, with 5 bases lying between them. The CDR3 has 14 amino acids.

The genes are TRBV5-4 and TRBJ1-1; D unresolved. The length of the CDR3 is 15 residues. The germline CDR1 and CDR2 sequences are SGHNT and YYREEE (reference sequence). Trimming removed 5 bases at V and 4 bases at J, with 18 bases between. CDR3 nucleotide sequence: TGTGCCAGCAGATTACCGATGAGGATGGGCACTGAAGCTTTCTTT. Its translation: CASRLPMRMGTEAFF.

The chain employs TRBV4-1 and TRBJ1-4; D is ambiguous. The V gene's germline CDR1 is MGHRA and CDR2 YSYEKL. V was trimmed by 3 bases and J by 1 base, leaving 3 bases between them. The CDR3 sequence is 13 residues long. The CDR3 region is CASSHRTNEKLFF. The DNA of the CDR3 is TGCGCCAGCAGCCATAGAACTAATGAAAAACTGTTTTTT.